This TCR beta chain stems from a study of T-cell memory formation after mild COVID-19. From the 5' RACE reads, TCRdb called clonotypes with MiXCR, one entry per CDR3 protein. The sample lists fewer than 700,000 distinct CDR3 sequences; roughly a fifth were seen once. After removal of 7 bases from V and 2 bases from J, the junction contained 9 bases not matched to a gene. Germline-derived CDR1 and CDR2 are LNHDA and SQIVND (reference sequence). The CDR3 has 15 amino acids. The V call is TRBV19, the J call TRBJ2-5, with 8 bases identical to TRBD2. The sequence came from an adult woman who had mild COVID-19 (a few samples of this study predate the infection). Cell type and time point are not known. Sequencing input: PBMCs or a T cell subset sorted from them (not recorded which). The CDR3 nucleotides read TGTGCCAGTACCTTAGCGGGATCACGACAAGAGACCCAGTACTTC. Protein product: CASTLAGSRQETQYF.